The 18 T cell receptor beta chains given below trace back to one sample, sequenced in a study of blood T cell repertoires in COVID-19. Method: immunoSEQ multiplex PCR; TCRdb's copy keeps in-frame clones and lacks some. Altogether fewer than 200,000 clones are present, roughly 70% being singletons, with the ten largest covering 3%. The sample was peripheral blood. The receptor set was obtained from a woman older than 75 with acute or convalescent COVID-19.

The chain uses TRBV28 and TRBJ1-4; maybe TRBD1 (5 bases). The CDR3 sequence is 16 residues long. Trimming cost V 6 bases and J 4 bases, with 18 bases left between them. The germline V gene has CDR1 MDHEN and CDR2 SYDVKM. The CDR3 region is CASSQQVGGNNEKLFF. CDR3 DNA: TGTGCCAGCAGCCAACAGGTGGGGGGAAATAATGAAAAACTGTTTTTT.

This chain joins TRBV6-2 or TRBV6-3 and TRBJ2-1; 9 bases fit TRBD2. Trimming removed 3 bases from V and 10 bases from J; junction bases left unmatched: 10. This CDR3 is built from 15 residues. CDR1 and CDR2 from the germline V gene are MNHEY and SVGEGT. CDR3 residues: CASSYLLAGDGEQFF. CDR3 DNA sequence: TGTGCCAGCAGTTATCTCTTAGCGGGAGATGGGGAGCAGTTCTTC.

The rearrangement links TRBV18 to TRBJ2-6, with D tentatively TRBD2 (5 bases). The CDR3 is made up of 15 amino acids. Germline V gene data show CDR1 as KGHSH and CDR2 as LQKENI. The V end was cut by 2 bases, the J end by 2 bases, with 7 bases between. CDR3: CASSPSGAGANVLTF. The CDR3 DNA follows: TGTGCCAGCTCACCATCCGGGGCTGGGGCCAACGTCCTGACTTTC.

The V call is TRBV7-2, the J call TRBJ2-2; 11 bases are shared with TRBD2. Germline assignment: CDR1 SGHTA and CDR2 FQGNSA. The CDR3 spans 16 residues. Trimming removed 5 bases from V and 5 bases from J; junction bases left unmatched: 7. The CDR3 protein is CASSPPSGRRTGELFF. For the CDR3, the DNA is TGTGCCAGCAGCCCCCCTAGCGGGAGGAGAACCGGGGAGCTGTTTTTT. Filled out from reference TRBV7-2 and TRBJ2-2, the complete variable domain reads GAGVSQSPSNKVTEKGKDVELRCDPISGHTALYWYRQSLGQGLEFLIYFQGNSAPDKSGLPSDRFSAERTGGSVSTLTIQRTQQEDSAVYLCASSPPSGRRTGELFFGEGSRLTVL.

V usage is TRBV30 and J usage is TRBJ2-2; the D gene is possibly TRBD1 (5 bases). V lost 7 bases, J lost 4 bases, and 16 bases lay in between. The V gene's germline CDR1 is GTSNPN and CDR2 SVGIG (reference sequence). This CDR3 spans 14 amino acids. CDR3 region: CAFHPRQSTGELFF. CDR3 in DNA: TGTGCCTTCCACCCCAGACAGAGCACCGGGGAGCTGTTTTTT.

The genes are TRBV19 and TRBJ1-5, with D possibly TRBD1 on 5 matching bases. CDR3 length: 15 residues. V lost 5 bases to trimming and J lost 7 bases, with 18 bases between them. CDR1 and CDR2 (germline): LNHDA, SQIVND (reference sequence). CDR3 in amino acids: CASSGQGGFGQPQHF. The CDR3, as DNA: TGTGCCAGTAGTGGGCAGGGAGGTTTTGGACAGCCCCAGCATTTT.

This clone was detected only a few times. The chain recombines TRBV6-1 with TRBJ1-2; the D is unclear. Trimming shortened V by 3 bases and J by 5 bases, and 7 bases separated the two germline ends. The CDR3 has 12 amino acids. In germline, CDR1 is MNHNS, CDR2 SASEGT. The CDR3 spells CASSDGRYGYTF. DNA for the CDR3: TGTGCCAGCAGTGATGGGAGGTATGGCTACACCTTC.

Only a few counts were recorded for this clone. The chain has TRBV29-1 and TRBJ1-1, with TRBD1 matching 7 bases. This CDR3 is 14 amino acids long. Germline-derived CDR1 and CDR2 are SQVTM and ANQGSEA. V gave up 8 bases and J gave up 1 base; unmatched junction bases: 10. In DNA form, the CDR3 reads TGCAGCACAAGACAGGGCTTGCAGAACACTGAAGCTTTCTTT. It encodes CSTRQGLQNTEAFF.

DNA for the CDR3: TGTGCCAGCAGTAGACAGGTCCTCAAGTCCTACGAGCAGTACTTC. It is translated as CASSRQVLKSYEQYF. The chain has TRBV6-5 and TRBJ2-7; tentative D call: TRBD1 (6 bases). Germline V gives CDR1 MNHEY, CDR2 SVGAGI. Deletions cut 5 bases from V and 1 base from J, with 15 bases between. There are 15 residues in the CDR3.

The chain joins TRBV5-1 to TRBJ2-7, with D perhaps TRBD1 (6 bases). Germline CDR1 SGHRS, CDR2 YFSETQ. The V gene lost 2 bases and the J gene lost 2 bases, with 8 bases spanning the gap. The CDR3 has 13 residues. CDR3: CASSFTGTYEQYF. The CDR3 DNA reads as TGCGCCAGCAGCTTCACAGGGACCTACGAGCAGTACTTC.

The chain joins TRBV19 to TRBJ1-2, with 10 positions matching TRBD1. Germline CDR1 and CDR2: LNHDA and SQIVND (reference sequence). Trimming cost V 4 bases and J 7 bases; bases outside gene matches: 6. The CDR3 is 14 residues long. CDR3 nucleotides: TGTGCCAGTAGTACGGACAGGGGGTACTCTGGCTACACCTTC. It translates to CASSTDRGYSGYTF.

The rearrangement uses TRBV28 and TRBJ2-5; 7 nucleotides align to TRBD2. This CDR3 region has 21 residues. The germline gives CDR1 MDHEN, CDR2 SYDVKM. V gave up 4 bases and J gave up 3 bases; unmatched junction bases: 26. For the CDR3, the DNA is TGTGCCAGCAGTTCCCATGGCGGGACTACACAAGCATTTTTTCACGAAGAGACCCAGTACTTC. Protein: CASSSHGGTTQAFFHEETQYF. Supplemented by reference TRBV28 and TRBJ2-5, the full variable domain reads DVKVTQSSRYLVKRTGEKVFLECVQDMDHENMFWYRQDPGLGLRLIYFSYDVKMKEKGDIPEGYSVSREKKERFSLILESASTNQTSMYLCASSSHGGTTQAFFHEETQYFGPGTRLLVL.

The CDR3 coding sequence is TGCAGCGTTGGGGGACACTTGAACACTGAAGCTTTCTTT. Translation gives CSVGGHLNTEAFF. J is TRBJ1-1 and V is TRBV29-1; weak D call: TRBD1 (6 bases). Germline CDR1 reads SQVTM; CDR2 reads ANQGSEA. Trimming shortened V by 4 bases and J by 0 bases, and 9 bases separated the two germline ends. The CDR3 is 13 residues long.

The chain joins TRBV7-6 to TRBJ1-3; no clear D. Trimming took off 2 bases at V and 4 bases at J, with 21 bases between the two ends. Germline values: CDR1 SGHVS, CDR2 FNYEAQ. The CDR3 has 18 amino acids. The CDR3 loop reads CASSLSHPRREGGNTIYF. The CDR3 DNA is TGTGCCAGCAGCTTAAGTCACCCTAGACGCGAAGGAGGAAACACCATATATTTT.

The CDR3 coding sequence is TGTGCCAGCAGCTCGATGACTAGCGGGAGTGCCGGGGAGCTGTTTTTT. Protein: CASSSMTSGSAGELFF. This chain connects TRBV11-2 to TRBJ2-2; 12 bases fit TRBD2. CDR3 length equals 16 residues. Germline-derived CDR1 and CDR2 are SGHAT and FQNNGV. The V and J ends lost 4 bases and 6 bases, in that order; junction bases with no gene match: 6.

The rearrangement links TRBV7-6 to TRBJ2-1, with D maybe TRBD1 (5 bases). V lost 0 bases to trimming and J lost 4 bases, with 10 bases between them. Germline CDR1 SGHVS, CDR2 FNYEAQ. There are 15 residues in the CDR3. This CDR3 is CASSLAAQGYNEQFF. CDR3 coding DNA: TGTGCCAGCAGCTTAGCAGCGCAGGGTTACAATGAGCAGTTCTTC.

In DNA form, the CDR3 reads TGTGCCAGTAGTATAACAGGCGACTATGGCTACACCTTC. Encoded protein: CASSITGDYGYTF. This rearrangement joins TRBV19 to TRBJ1-2; D may be TRBD1 (5 bases). The CDR3 is made up of 13 amino acids. In germline, CDR1 is LNHDA, CDR2 SQIVND (reference sequence). The ends were cut back, 2 bases at V and 3 bases at J, with 7 bases in the middle.

The chain joins TRBV10-3 to TRBJ1-4; 7 nucleotides line up with TRBD1. V lost 0 bases to trimming and J lost 3 bases; unmatched junction nucleotides: 7. This CDR3 comprises 17 residues. CDR1 and CDR2 (germline): ENHRY, SYGVKD. The DNA for the CDR3 is TGTGCCATCAGTGAGTCCAGTTCTGGACAGGCTAATGAAAAACTGTTTTTT. It encodes CAISESSSGQANEKLFF.